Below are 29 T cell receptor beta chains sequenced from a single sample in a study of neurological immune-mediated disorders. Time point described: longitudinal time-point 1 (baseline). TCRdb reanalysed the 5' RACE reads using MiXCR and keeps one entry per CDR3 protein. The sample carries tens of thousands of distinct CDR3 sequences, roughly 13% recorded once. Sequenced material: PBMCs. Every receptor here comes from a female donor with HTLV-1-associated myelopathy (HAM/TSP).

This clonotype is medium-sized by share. The CDR3 region is CSATNSVGYGYTF. The CDR3 bases are TGCAGTGCTACCAACTCCGTGGGTTATGGCTACACCTTC. This chain links TRBV20-1 with TRBJ1-2; D is unclear. Germline CDR1 reads DFQATT; CDR2 reads SNEGSKA (reference sequence). The V and J ends lost 4 bases and 5 bases respectively, with 14 bases between them. The CDR3 covers 13 residues.

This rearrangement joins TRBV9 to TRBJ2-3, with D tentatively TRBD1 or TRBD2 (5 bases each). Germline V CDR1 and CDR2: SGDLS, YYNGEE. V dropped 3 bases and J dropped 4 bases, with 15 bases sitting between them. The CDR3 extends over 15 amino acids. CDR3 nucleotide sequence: TGTGCCAGCAGCGATAACCGGGGCAGGGCAGATACGCAGTATTTT. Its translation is CASSDNRGRADTQYF.

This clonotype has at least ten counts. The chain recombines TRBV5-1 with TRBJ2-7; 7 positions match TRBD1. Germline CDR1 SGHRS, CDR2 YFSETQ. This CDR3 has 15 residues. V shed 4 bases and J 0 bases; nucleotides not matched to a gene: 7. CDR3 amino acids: CASSPMGTVSYEQYF. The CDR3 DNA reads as TGCGCCAGCAGCCCGATGGGGACAGTCTCCTACGAGCAGTACTTC.

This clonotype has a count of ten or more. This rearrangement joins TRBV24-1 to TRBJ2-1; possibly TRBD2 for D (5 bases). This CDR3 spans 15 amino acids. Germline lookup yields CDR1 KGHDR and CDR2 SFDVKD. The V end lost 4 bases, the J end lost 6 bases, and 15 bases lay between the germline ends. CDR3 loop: CATSDPGKSGNEQFF. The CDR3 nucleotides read TGTGCCACCAGTGACCCGGGAAAGTCGGGCAATGAGCAGTTCTTC.

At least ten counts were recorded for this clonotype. CDR3 in amino acids: CASSQDVREGEQYF. The DNA for the CDR3 is TGCGCCAGCAGCCAAGATGTCAGGGAGGGCGAGCAGTACTTC. The chain recombines TRBV4-1 with TRBJ2-7; TRBD2 aligns across 7 bases. The CDR3 contains 14 residues. V trimming: 0 bases; J trimming: 6 bases; junction bases outside the gene matches: 5. Germline assignment: CDR1 MGHRA and CDR2 YSYEKL.

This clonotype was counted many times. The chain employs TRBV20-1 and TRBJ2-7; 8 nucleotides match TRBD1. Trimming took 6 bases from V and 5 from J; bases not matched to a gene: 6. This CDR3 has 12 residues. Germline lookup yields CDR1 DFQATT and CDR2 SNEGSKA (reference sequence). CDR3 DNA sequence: TGCAGTGCCCCGGACAGGGAGGACGAGCAGTACTTC. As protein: CSAPDREDEQYF.

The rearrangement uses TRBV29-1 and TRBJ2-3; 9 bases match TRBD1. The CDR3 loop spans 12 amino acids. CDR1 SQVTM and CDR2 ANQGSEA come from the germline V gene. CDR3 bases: TGCGTTGGACAGGGGAAAACAGATACGCAGTATTTT. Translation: CVGQGKTDTQYF.

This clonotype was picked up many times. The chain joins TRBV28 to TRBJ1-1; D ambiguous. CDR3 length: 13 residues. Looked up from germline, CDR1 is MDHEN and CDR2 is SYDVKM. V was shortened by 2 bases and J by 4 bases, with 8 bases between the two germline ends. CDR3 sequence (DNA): TGTGCCAGCAGTTTACGAGGCAGCACTGAAGCTTTCTTT. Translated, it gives CASSLRGSTEAFF.

The CDR3 nucleotides are TGCAGTGCTAGGGGACTATGGGAAACTGAAGCTTTCTTT. Its protein is CSARGLWETEAFF. J is TRBJ1-1 and V is TRBV20-1; D is perhaps TRBD1 (5 bases). Germline CDR1 DFQATT, CDR2 SNEGSKA (reference sequence). The CDR3 runs to 13 residues. Trimming pared 3 bases from V and 5 bases from J, leaving 13 bases between.

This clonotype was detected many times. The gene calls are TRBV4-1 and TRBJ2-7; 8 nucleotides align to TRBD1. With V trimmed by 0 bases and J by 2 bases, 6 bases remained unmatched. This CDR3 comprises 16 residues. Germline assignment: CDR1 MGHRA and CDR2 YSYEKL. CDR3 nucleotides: TGCGCCAGCAGCCAAGATTGGACAGGGCAAGCCTACGAGCAGTACTTC. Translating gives CASSQDWTGQAYEQYF.

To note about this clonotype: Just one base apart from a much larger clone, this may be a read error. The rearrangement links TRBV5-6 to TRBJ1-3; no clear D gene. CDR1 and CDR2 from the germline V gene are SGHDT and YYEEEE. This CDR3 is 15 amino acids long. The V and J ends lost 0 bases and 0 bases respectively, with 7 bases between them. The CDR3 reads CASSLGRSSGNTIYF. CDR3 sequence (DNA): TGTGCCAGCAGCTTGGGGCGAAGCTCTGGAAACACCATATATTTT. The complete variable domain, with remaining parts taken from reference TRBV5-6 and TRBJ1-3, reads DAGVTQSPTHLIKTRGQQVTLRCSPKSGHDTVSWYQQALGQGPQFIFQYYEEEERQRGNFPDRFSGHQFPNYSSELNVNALLLGDSALYLCASSLGRSSGNTIYFGEGSWLTVV.

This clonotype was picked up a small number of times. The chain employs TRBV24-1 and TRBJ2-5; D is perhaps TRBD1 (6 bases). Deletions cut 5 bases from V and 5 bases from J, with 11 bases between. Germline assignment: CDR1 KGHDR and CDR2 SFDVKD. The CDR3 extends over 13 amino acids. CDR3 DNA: TGTGCCACCAGTGCTCCAGGGGCTGAGACCCAGTACTTC. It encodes CATSAPGAETQYF.

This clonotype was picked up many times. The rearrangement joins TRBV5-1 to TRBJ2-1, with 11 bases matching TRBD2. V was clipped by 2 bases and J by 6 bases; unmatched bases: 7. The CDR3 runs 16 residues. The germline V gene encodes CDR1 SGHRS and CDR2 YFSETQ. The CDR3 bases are TGCGCCAGCAGCTTCTACACTAGCGGGGGAGGCAATGAGCAGTTCTTC. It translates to CASSFYTSGGGNEQFF.

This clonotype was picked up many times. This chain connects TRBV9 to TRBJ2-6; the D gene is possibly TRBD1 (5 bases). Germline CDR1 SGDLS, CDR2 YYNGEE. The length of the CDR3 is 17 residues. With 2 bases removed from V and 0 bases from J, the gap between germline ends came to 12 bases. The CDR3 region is CASSVGQGYSGANVLTF. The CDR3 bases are TGTGCCAGCAGCGTTGGGCAGGGCTACTCTGGGGCCAACGTCCTGACTTTC.

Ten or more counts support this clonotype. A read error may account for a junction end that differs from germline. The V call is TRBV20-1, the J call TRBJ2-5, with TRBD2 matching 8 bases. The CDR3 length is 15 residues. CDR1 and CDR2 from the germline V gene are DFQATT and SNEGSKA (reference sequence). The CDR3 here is CSATSREGTQETQYF. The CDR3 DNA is TGCAGCGCTACTTCCCGGGAGGGAACCCAAGAGACCCAGTACTTC.

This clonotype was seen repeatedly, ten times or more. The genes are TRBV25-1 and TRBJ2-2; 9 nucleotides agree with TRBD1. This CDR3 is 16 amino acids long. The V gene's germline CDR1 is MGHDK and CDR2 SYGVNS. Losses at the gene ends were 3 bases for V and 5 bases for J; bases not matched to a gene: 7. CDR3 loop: CASSDPGTGNTGELFF. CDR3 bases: TGTGCCAGCAGTGACCCCGGGACAGGGAATACCGGGGAGCTGTTTTTT.

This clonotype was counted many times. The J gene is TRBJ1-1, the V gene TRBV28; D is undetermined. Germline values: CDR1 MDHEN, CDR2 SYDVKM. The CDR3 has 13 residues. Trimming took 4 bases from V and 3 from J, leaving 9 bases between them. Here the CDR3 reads CASSSPPYTEAFF. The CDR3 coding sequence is TGTGCCAGCAGTTCTCCCCCTTACACTGAAGCTTTCTTT. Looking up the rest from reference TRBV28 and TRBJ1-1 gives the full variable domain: DVKVTQSSRYLVKRTGEKVFLECVQDMDHENMFWYRQDPGLGLRLIYFSYDVKMKEKGDIPEGYSVSREKKERFSLILESASTNQTSMYLCASSSPPYTEAFFGQGTRLTVV.

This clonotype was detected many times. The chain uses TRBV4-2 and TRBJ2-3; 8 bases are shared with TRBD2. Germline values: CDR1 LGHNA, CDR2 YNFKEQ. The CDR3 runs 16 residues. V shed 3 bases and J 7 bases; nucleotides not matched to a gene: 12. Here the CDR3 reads CASSQAPLAGKYTQYF. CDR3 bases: TGTGCCAGCAGCCAGGCCCCTCTAGCGGGCAAGTATACGCAGTATTTT.

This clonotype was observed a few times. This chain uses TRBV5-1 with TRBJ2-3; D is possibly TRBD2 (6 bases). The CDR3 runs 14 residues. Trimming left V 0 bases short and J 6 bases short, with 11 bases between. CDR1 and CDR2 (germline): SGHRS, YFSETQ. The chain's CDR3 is CASSLANGGDTQYF. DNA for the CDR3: TGCGCCAGCAGCTTGGCGAACGGGGGTGATACGCAGTATTTT.

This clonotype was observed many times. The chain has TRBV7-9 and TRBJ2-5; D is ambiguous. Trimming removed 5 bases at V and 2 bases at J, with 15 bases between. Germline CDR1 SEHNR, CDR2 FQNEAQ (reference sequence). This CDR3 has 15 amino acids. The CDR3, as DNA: TGTGCCAGCAGCCGCTTAAGAGACCTTCAAGAGACCCAGTACTTC. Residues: CASSRLRDLQETQYF. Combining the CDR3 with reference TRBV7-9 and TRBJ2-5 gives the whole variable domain DTGVSQNPRHKITKRGQNVTFRCDPISEHNRLYWYRQTLGQGPEFLTYFQNEAQLEKSRLLSDRFSAERPKGSFSTLEIQRTEQGDSAMYLCASSRLRDLQETQYFGPGTRLLVL.

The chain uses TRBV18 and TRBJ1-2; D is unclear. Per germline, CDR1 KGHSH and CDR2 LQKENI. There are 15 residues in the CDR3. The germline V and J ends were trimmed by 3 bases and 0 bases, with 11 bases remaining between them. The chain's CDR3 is CASSPPQVSNYGYTF. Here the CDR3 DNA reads TGTGCCAGCTCACCGCCTCAGGTATCTAACTATGGCTACACCTTC.

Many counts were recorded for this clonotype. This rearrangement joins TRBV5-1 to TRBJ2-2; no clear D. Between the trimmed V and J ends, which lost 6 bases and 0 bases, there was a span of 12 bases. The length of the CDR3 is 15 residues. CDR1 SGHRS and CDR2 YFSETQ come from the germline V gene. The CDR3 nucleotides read TGCGCCAGCACCGAATCTCCTACGAACACCGGGGAGCTGTTTTTT. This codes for CASTESPTNTGELFF.

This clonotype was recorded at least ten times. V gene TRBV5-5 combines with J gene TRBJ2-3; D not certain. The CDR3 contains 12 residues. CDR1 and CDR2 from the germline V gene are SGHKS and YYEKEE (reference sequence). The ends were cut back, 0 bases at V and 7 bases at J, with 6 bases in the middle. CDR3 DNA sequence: TGTGCCAGCAGCTTGGAAAGATATACGCAGTATTTT. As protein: CASSLERYTQYF.

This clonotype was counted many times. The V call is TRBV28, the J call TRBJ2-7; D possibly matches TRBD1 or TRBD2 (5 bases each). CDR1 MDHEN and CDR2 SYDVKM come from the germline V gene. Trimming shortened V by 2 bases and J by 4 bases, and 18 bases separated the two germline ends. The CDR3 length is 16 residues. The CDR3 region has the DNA TGTGCCAGCAGTTTACATTCGGGGCGCGGATGGTACGAGCAGTACTTC. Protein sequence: CASSLHSGRGWYEQYF.

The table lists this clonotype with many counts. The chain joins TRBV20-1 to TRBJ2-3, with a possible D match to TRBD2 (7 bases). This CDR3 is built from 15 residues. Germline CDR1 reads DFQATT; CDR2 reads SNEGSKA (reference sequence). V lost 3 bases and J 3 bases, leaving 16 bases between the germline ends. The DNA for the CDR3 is TGCAGTGCTAGTGTAGGGGGGGCCAGTACAGATACGCAGTATTTT. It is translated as CSASVGGASTDTQYF.

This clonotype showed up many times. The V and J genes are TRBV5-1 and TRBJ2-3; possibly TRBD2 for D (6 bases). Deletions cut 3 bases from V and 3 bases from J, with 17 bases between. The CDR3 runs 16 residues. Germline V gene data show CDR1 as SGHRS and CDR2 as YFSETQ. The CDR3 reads CASSSGDFGRTDTQYF. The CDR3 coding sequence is TGCGCCAGCAGCTCCGGGGACTTCGGTCGGACAGATACGCAGTATTTT.

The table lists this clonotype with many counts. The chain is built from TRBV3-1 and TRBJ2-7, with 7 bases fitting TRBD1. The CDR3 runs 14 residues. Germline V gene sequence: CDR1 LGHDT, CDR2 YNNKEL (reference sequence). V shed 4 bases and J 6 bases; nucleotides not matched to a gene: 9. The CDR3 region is CASSRPGQSPEQYF. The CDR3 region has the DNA TGTGCCAGCAGCCGTCCGGGACAGTCCCCCGAGCAGTACTTC.

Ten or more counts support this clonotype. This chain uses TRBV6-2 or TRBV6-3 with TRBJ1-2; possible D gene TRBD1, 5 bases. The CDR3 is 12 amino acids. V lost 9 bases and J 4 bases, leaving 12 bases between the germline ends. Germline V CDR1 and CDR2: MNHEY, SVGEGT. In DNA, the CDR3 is TGTGCCAGTTCGCAGCAGGGCTATGGCTACACCTTC. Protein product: CASSQQGYGYTF.

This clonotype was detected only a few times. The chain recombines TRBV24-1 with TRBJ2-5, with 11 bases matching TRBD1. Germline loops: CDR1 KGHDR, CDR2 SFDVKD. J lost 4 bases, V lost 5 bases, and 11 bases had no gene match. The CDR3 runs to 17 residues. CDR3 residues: CATSVGRDRGLLETQYF. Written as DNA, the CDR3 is TGTGCCACCAGTGTGGGTAGGGACAGGGGGTTACTAGAGACCCAGTACTTC.